This T cell receptor (beta chain) was profiled in a study of cytomegalovirus exposure and HLA in healthy donors. Overall study: Unique TCRs numbering roughly 85 million, obtained from HLA-typed donors, made up an early data release.

Germline CDR1 SEHNR, CDR2 FQNEAQ (reference sequence). This CDR3 region has 13 residues. Trimming shortened V by 1 base and J by 1 base, and 4 bases separated the two germline ends. 60 Vbeta and 13 Jbeta primers were used in PCR. Only in-frame clones appear in the TCRdb table, and some are missing; sequencing was by immunoSEQ multiplex PCR. The sample yields 63,000 or so clones, roughly four fifths seen once. The source is a woman aged 30 to 39 in good health and CMV-seropositive. The rearrangement joins TRBV7-9 to TRBJ1-1; D remains ambiguous. The source material was PBMCs. CDR3 in DNA: TGTGCCAGCAGCTTAGTGGCGAACACTGAAGCTTTCTTT. Translated, it gives CASSLVANTEAFF.